One and the same sample provided the 30 T cell receptor beta chains below, sequenced in a study of OX40 agonist ivuxolimab in advanced cancers. Repertoires were generated with immunoSEQ multiplex PCR, while TCRdb's copy carries only in-frame clones and drops some. The sample yields approximately 76,000 clones, 65% to 90% seen once. The sample consisted of CD4+ or CD8+ T cells sorted from blood, taken in a trial of the OX40 agonist ivuxolimab. The receptors were gathered from an adult with an advanced solid tumor such as melanoma, head and neck, liver or kidney cancer.

The gene calls are TRBV2 and TRBJ2-3; 16 positions match TRBD2. The V and J ends lost 6 bases and 2 bases, in that order; junction bases with no gene match: 11. Per the germline V gene, CDR1 is SNHLY and CDR2 is FYNNEI. This CDR3 spans 19 amino acids. CDR3 protein: CASRTGTSGGAGNTDTQYF. The CDR3, as DNA: TGTGCCAGCAGGACCGGGACTAGCGGGGGGGCCGGCAACACAGATACGCAGTATTTT.

This clone has a handful of counts. CDR3 sequence: CASSERGAEQYF. DNA of the CDR3: TGTGCCAGCAGTGAAAGGGGGGCCGAGCAGTACTTC. The V and J genes are TRBV6-1 and TRBJ2-7; D is possibly TRBD1 or TRBD2 (6 bases each). Germline CDR1 reads MNHNS; CDR2 reads SASEGT. V was clipped by 2 bases and J by 6 bases, with 8 bases between them. CDR3 size: 12 residues.

The chain recombines TRBV7-8 with TRBJ1-1, with D hard to call. The CDR3 loop spans 14 amino acids. Looked up from germline, CDR1 is SGHVS and CDR2 is FQNEAQ. V lost 5 bases, J lost 0 bases, and 10 bases lay in between. CDR3 coding DNA: TGTGCCAGCAGCCCAAGGACCGTGAACACTGAAGCTTTCTTT. Translating gives CASSPRTVNTEAFF. Supplemented by reference TRBV7-8 and TRBJ1-1, the full variable domain reads GAGVSQSPRYKVAKRGQDVALRCDPISGHVSLFWYQQALGQGPEFLTYFQNEAQLDKSGLPSDRFFAERPEGSVSTLKIQRTQQEDSAVYLCASSPRTVNTEAFFGQGTRLTVV.

This clone is a singleton in its sample. The V and J genes are TRBV2 and TRBJ2-1, with D perhaps given as TRBD1 or TRBD2 (5 bases each). The germline CDR1 and CDR2 sequences are SNHLY and FYNNEI. The V end lost 11 bases, the J end lost 0 bases, and 17 bases lay between the germline ends. The CDR3 is 15 residues long. CDR3 DNA sequence: TGTGCCTCCAGGGCCGGGATTAGCTCCTACAATGAGCAGTTCTTC. This encodes CASRAGISSYNEQFF.

The chain carries TRBV5-4 and TRBJ1-2, with no clear D. The CDR3 has 14 residues. Germline V gives CDR1 SGHNT, CDR2 YYREEE (reference sequence). The ends were cut back, 3 bases at V and 3 bases at J, with 12 bases in the middle. This CDR3 is CASSSQDGDYGYTF. Here the CDR3 DNA reads TGTGCCAGCAGCTCGCAGGACGGCGACTATGGCTACACCTTC.

The CDR3, as DNA: TGCGCCAGCAGCCCCATTTTGACAGAGAACACTGAAGCTTTCTTT. Amino acids: CASSPILTENTEAFF. This chain joins TRBV5-1 and TRBJ1-1; weak D call: TRBD1 (5 bases). The CDR3 totals 15 residues. Germline loops: CDR1 SGHRS, CDR2 YFSETQ. Trimming removed 4 bases from V and 1 base from J, with 14 bases in between.

This clone has only a few counts. The chain uses TRBV7-9 and TRBJ1-1; D is ambiguous. The CDR3 is 13 amino acids. Trimming left V 1 base short and J 5 bases short, with 8 bases between. Germline CDR1 SEHNR, CDR2 FQNEAQ (reference sequence). CDR3 sequence reads: CASSLDEVTEAFF. Written as DNA, the CDR3 is TGTGCCAGCAGCTTAGATGAGGTGACTGAAGCTTTCTTT.

The chain couples TRBV6-1 to TRBJ2-7; TRBD1 might be the D (5 bases). V lost 1 base to trimming and J lost 3 bases, with 13 bases between them. The CDR3 is made up of 15 amino acids. Germline CDR1 reads MNHNS; CDR2 reads SASEGT. The CDR3 reads CASSEGGQGRYEQYF. The CDR3 DNA reads as TGTGCCAGCAGTGAAGGAGGTCAGGGCCGCTACGAGCAGTACTTC.

The gene calls are TRBV7-9 and TRBJ2-3; 8 positions match TRBD2. Germline V gives CDR1 SEHNR, CDR2 FQNEAQ (reference sequence). Trimming at V came to 6 bases and at J to 0 bases, leaving 2 bases not matched to a gene. The CDR3 extends over 14 amino acids. CDR3 in amino acids: CASRRTSSTDTQYF. DNA of the CDR3: TGTGCCAGCAGGAGGACTAGCAGCACAGATACGCAGTATTTT.

The gene calls are TRBV5-1 and TRBJ2-5, with D possibly TRBD1 on 6 matching bases. There are 14 residues in the CDR3. The V gene's germline CDR1 is SGHRS and CDR2 YFSETQ. Trimming left V 2 bases short and J 5 bases short, with 13 bases between. The CDR3 spells CASSLQGVGETQYF. CDR3 bases: TGCGCCAGCAGCTTACAGGGAGTAGGGGAGACCCAGTACTTC.

The V gene is TRBV5-6, the J gene TRBJ2-3; 8 bases are shared with TRBD2. Germline trimming cut 2 bases from V and 1 base from J; bases unmatched to any gene: 3. Germline V CDR1 and CDR2: SGHDT, YYEEEE. The length of the CDR3 is 15 residues. The CDR3 sequence: CASSLRGGGTDTQYF. CDR3 in DNA: TGTGCCAGCAGCTTACGGGGGGGCGGCACAGATACGCAGTATTTT.

This sequence joins TRBV27 and TRBJ2-5, with TRBD2 matching over 11 bases. With V trimmed by 6 bases and J by 2 bases, 2 bases remained unmatched. This CDR3 has 14 residues. CDR1 and CDR2 from the germline V gene are MNHEY and SMNVEV (reference sequence). CDR3 loop: CASRRLAGQETQYF. CDR3 DNA sequence: TGTGCCAGCAGGAGACTAGCGGGGCAAGAGACCCAGTACTTC.

V usage is TRBV29-1 and J usage is TRBJ2-5; the D gene is possibly TRBD1 (5 bases). V shed 7 bases and J shed 1 base, with 13 bases lying between them. From germline, CDR1 is SQVTM and CDR2 ANQGSEA. CDR3 length equals 13 residues. The CDR3 loop is CSGKGVSQETQYF. The CDR3 DNA sequence: TGCAGCGGCAAAGGGGTCAGCCAAGAGACCCAGTACTTC.

This chain uses TRBV6-6 with TRBJ2-2, with TRBD1 matching over 7 bases. Per germline, CDR1 MNHNY and CDR2 SVGAGI (reference sequence). After removal of 6 bases from V and 4 bases from J, the junction contained 8 bases not matched to a gene. CDR3 length equals 15 residues. The CDR3 bases are TGTGCCAGCAGACTGGACAGGCGAAGCACCGGGGAGCTGTTTTTT. This translates into CASRLDRRSTGELFF.

The chain employs TRBV27 and TRBJ2-2; D is undetermined. The CDR3 extends over 16 amino acids. In germline, CDR1 is MNHEY, CDR2 SMNVEV (reference sequence). Trimming cost V 6 bases and J 3 bases, with 17 bases left between them. The CDR3 DNA sequence: TGTGCCAGCAGCCCCTCGCACGACCAATACACCGGGGAGCTGTTTTTT. The encoded protein is CASSPSHDQYTGELFF.

V gene TRBV10-3 combines with J gene TRBJ1-5, with D possibly being TRBD1 (6 bases). This CDR3 contains 13 residues. V lost 6 bases, J lost 5 bases, and 11 bases lay in between. Per the germline V gene, CDR1 is ENHRY and CDR2 is SYGVKD. CDR3 DNA sequence: TGTGCCATCAGCCGGACAGCTGATCAGCCCCAGCATTTT. It codes for CAISRTADQPQHF.

This clone was seen just once. This rearrangement joins TRBV7-3 to TRBJ1-2, with 11 positions matching TRBD1. CDR1 SGHTA and CDR2 FQGTGA come from the germline V gene. V dropped 5 bases and J dropped 4; count of bases not matched to a gene: 9. This CDR3 comprises 16 residues. The CDR3: CASSPRTGGSIYGYTF. The DNA for the CDR3 is TGTGCCAGCAGCCCACGGACAGGGGGCTCTATCTATGGCTACACCTTC. Full variable domain (outside the CDR3, taken from reference TRBV7-3 and TRBJ1-2): GAGVSQTPSNKVTEKGKYVELRCDPISGHTALYWYRQSLGQGPEFLIYFQGTGAADDSGLPNDRFFAVRPEGSVSTLKIQRTERGDSAVYLCASSPRTGGSIYGYTFGSGTRLTVV.

The CDR3 sequence is CASSSIGLTDTQYF. CDR3 DNA sequence: TGTGCCAGCAGCTCGATTGGACTAACAGATACGCAGTATTTT. The chain joins TRBV6-5 to TRBJ2-3; a weak D match, TRBD2 (6 bases). Trimming left V 6 bases short and J 3 bases short, with 13 bases between. This CDR3 contains 14 residues. Germline lookup yields CDR1 MNHEY and CDR2 SVGAGI.

DNA of the CDR3: TGTGCCAGCAGCGCATTAATGGACAGGTACTATGGCTACACCTTC. This encodes CASSALMDRYYGYTF. The gene calls are TRBV5-6 and TRBJ1-2; 7 nucleotides line up with TRBD1. Trimming removed 4 bases from V and 3 bases from J; junction bases left unmatched: 9. Per the germline V gene, CDR1 is SGHDT and CDR2 is YYEEEE. The CDR3 totals 15 residues.

The rearrangement joins TRBV7-9 to TRBJ2-2; D might be TRBD1 (5 bases). The CDR3 spans 14 residues. The V end lost 5 bases, the J end lost 4 bases, and 11 bases lay between the germline ends. Germline V gene sequence: CDR1 SEHNR, CDR2 FQNEAQ (reference sequence). The CDR3 coding sequence is TGTGCCAGCAGCATGCAGGGCCTCACCGGGGAGCTGTTTTTT. Its translation: CASSMQGLTGELFF. Full variable domain (missing parts from reference TRBV7-9 and TRBJ2-2): DTGVSQNPRHKITKRGQNVTFRCDPISEHNRLYWYRQTLGQGPEFLTYFQNEAQLEKSRLLSDRFSAERPKGSFSTLEIQRTEQGDSAMYLCASSMQGLTGELFFGEGSRLTVL.

This clone was seen a single time. This chain uses TRBV12-5 with TRBJ2-5; 7 bases are shared with TRBD2. From germline, CDR1 is LGHNT and CDR2 FRNRAP. The CDR3 covers 13 residues. With V trimmed by 1 base and J by 5 bases, 1 base remained unmatched. The CDR3 sequence is CASGLAGGETQYF. DNA of the CDR3: TGTGCTAGTGGTTTGGCCGGGGGGGAGACCCAGTACTTC.

The chain joins TRBV5-4 to TRBJ2-5, with a weak D call TRBD2 (6 bases). Germline assignment: CDR1 SGHNT and CDR2 YYREEE (reference sequence). This CDR3 comprises 14 residues. Deletions cut 4 bases from V and 5 bases from J, with 15 bases between. CDR3 amino acids: CASSTGGGVETQYF. The CDR3 region has the DNA TGTGCCAGCAGCACCGGTGGCGGGGTCGAGACCCAGTACTTC.

The chain employs TRBV6-1 and TRBJ2-5, with a tentative D call TRBD1 (6 bases). V lost 5 bases, J lost 5 bases, and 18 bases lay in between. In germline, CDR1 is MNHNS, CDR2 SASEGT. CDR3 length equals 15 residues. Here the CDR3 DNA reads TGTGCCAGCAGTCCCGGGACACGGACTCCGGAGACCCAGTACTTC. Translated, it gives CASSPGTRTPETQYF.

The chain recombines TRBV19 with TRBJ2-1; 7 nucleotides align to TRBD1. Germline V gene lookup returns CDR1 LNHDA and CDR2 SQIVND (reference sequence). This CDR3 has 16 amino acids. The V gene end was trimmed by 5 bases and the J gene end by 3 bases; junction bases not matched to a gene: 10. The CDR3 loop reads CASSPATGSYYNEQFF. Written as DNA, the CDR3 is TGTGCCAGTAGTCCGGCGACAGGGTCCTACTACAATGAGCAGTTCTTC.

The CDR3 DNA reads TGTGCCAGCAGCCTCTGGGGGGGCTACTCTGGGGCCAACGTCCTGACTTTC. Its translation is CASSLWGGYSGANVLTF. V gene TRBV7-2 combines with J gene TRBJ2-6, with a weak D call TRBD2 (7 bases). CDR1 is SGHTA, CDR2 FQGNSA, per germline. Trimming took off 5 bases at V and 0 bases at J, with 14 bases between the two ends. This CDR3 region has 17 residues.

V is TRBV16 and J is TRBJ1-4; no clear D. The CDR3 is 15 residues long. Trimming took off 4 bases at V and 3 bases at J, with 12 bases between the two ends. Germline lookup yields CDR1 KGHSY and CDR2 FQNENV. The CDR3 is CASSPVEGANEKLFF. CDR3 DNA sequence: TGTGCCAGCAGCCCGGTGGAGGGCGCTAATGAAAAACTGTTTTTT.

This chain uses TRBV4-3 with TRBJ1-2; 8 nucleotides agree with TRBD1. The CDR3 totals 14 residues. Germline V gives CDR1 LGHNA, CDR2 YSLEER. V shed 3 bases, J shed 7 bases, and the junction held 7 bases outside the gene matches. CDR3 amino acids: CASSQNRGVGGYTF. The DNA for the CDR3 is TGCGCCAGCAGCCAGAACAGGGGGGTAGGTGGCTACACCTTC.

The V gene is TRBV7-9, the J gene TRBJ1-3; D might be TRBD1 (5 bases). Trimming stripped 8 bases from V and 1 base from J, with 15 bases between. The germline V gene encodes CDR1 SEHNR and CDR2 FQNEAQ (reference sequence). The CDR3 runs to 15 residues. CDR3 protein: CASPNGGDSGNTIYF. CDR3 nucleotide sequence: TGTGCCAGCCCTAACGGGGGGGATTCTGGAAACACCATATATTTT.

The V and J genes are TRBV7-9 and TRBJ2-7; possibly TRBD1 for D (6 bases). The CDR3 is 15 residues long. Trimming stripped 3 bases from V and 4 bases from J, with 16 bases between. Germline V gives CDR1 SEHNR, CDR2 FQNEAQ (reference sequence). CDR3 loop: CASSFGDIGEYEQYF. CDR3 DNA sequence: TGTGCCAGCAGCTTTGGGGACATTGGCGAATACGAGCAGTACTTC.

The chain links TRBV6-5 to TRBJ1-2; D may be TRBD1 (5 bases). V was shortened by 6 bases and J by 7 bases, with 12 bases between the two germline ends. Germline values: CDR1 MNHEY, CDR2 SVGAGI. CDR3 size: 12 residues. CDR3 coding DNA: TGTGCCAGCAGCACCCAGGGTTTTGGCTACACCTTC. It yields the protein CASSTQGFGYTF.